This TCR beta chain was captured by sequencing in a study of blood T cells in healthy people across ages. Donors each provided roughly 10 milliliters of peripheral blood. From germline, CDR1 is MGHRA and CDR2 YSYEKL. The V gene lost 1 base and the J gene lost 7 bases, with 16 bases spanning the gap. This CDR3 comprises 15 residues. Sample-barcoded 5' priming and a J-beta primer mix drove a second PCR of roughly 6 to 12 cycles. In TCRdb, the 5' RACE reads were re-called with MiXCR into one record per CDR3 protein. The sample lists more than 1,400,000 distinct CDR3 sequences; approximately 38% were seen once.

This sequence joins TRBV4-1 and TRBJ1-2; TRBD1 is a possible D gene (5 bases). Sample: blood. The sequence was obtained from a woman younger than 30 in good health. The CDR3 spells CASSQVPKQEGGYTF. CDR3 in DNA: TGCGCCAGCAGCCAAGTGCCAAAACAGGAGGGTGGCTACACCTTC.